This T cell receptor (beta chain) was retrieved from a study of blood T cell repertoires in COVID-19. Study background: COVID-19 samples, acute and convalescent, were from the United States, Italy and Spain. T cells, B-cell-depleted T cells, or PBMCs provided the cDNA or gDNA that served as material.

Per the authors' pipeline: Nucleated cell number was recorded as an estimate derived from reference gene primer amplification. Profiling relied on immunoSEQ multiplex PCR, and the TCRdb table lists in-frame clones only, not all of them. V and J calls and clone size are copied from that table; D and trimming were computed from the DNA. The sample carries about 45,000 clones, under 85% recorded once. The material sequenced was peripheral blood. The source of this sequence is a woman aged 80 or over with acute or convalescent COVID-19.

The CDR3 loop is CASSRSVGANVLTF. DNA of the CDR3: TGTGCCAGCAGCCGTTCAGTCGGGGCCAACGTCCTGACTTTC. The chain links TRBV7-6 to TRBJ2-6; D uncertain. Trimming pared 5 bases from V and 4 bases from J, leaving 9 bases between. The CDR3 is made up of 14 amino acids. Germline V gene lookup returns CDR1 SGHVS and CDR2 FNYEAQ.